This T cell receptor (beta chain) is from a study of post-analysis software for immune sequencing data. General study results and limits: About 5 TRBV segments were significantly more frequent in patients than in controls. TRBV5-6, TRBV5-1 and TRBV20-1 were among these segments. Strong co-clustering by F measure was seen for same-batch samples.

The V segment lost 6 bases and the J segment 2 bases; nucleotides outside the gene matches: 3. The CDR3 has 14 residues. Germline CDR1 reads SGHRS; CDR2 reads YFSETQ. Regarding this clonotype: No antigen is known for it.

Researchers reported that TCR beta cDNA libraries carried unique molecular identifiers. TCRdb re-called the PCR reads with MiXCR, one entry per CDR3 protein. The sample records fewer than 600,000 distinct CDR3 sequences, 45% being singletons. The receptor was derived from a girl aged 10-17 years with multiple sclerosis. The sample consisted of blood. The chain employs TRBV5-1 and TRBJ2-3, with TRBD2 matching over 10 bases. The CDR3, as DNA: TGCGCCAGCAAGCTAGCGGGAGTCACAGATACGCAGTATTTT. Its protein product is CASKLAGVTDTQYF.